The clone carrying this TCR beta chain was detected many times. Its antigen is undetermined. Germline V gene data show CDR1 as SGHTA and CDR2 as FQGNSA. The CDR3 extends over 18 amino acids. V lost 1 base, J lost 5 bases, and 9 bases stayed unmatched. TCRdb redid the calling of the PCR reads with MiXCR, one entry per CDR3 protein. The data hold more than 550,000 distinct CDR3 sequences, with 25% observed a single time. These data are taken from a study of molecular identifiers for immune sequencing clone quantification. Study-wide results and limits: Over 97% of effector molecules, but under 1% in naive cells, were held by clones with more than 20 RNA copies. In cases of identical TCR molecules sharing a barcode, highly expanded clone sizes could be underestimated.

CD8+CD4-CCR7+CD45RA+ sorting gave the naive CD8 T cells. The chain couples TRBV7-2 to TRBJ2-3; TRBD2 matches at 13 bases. The TCR comes from a human donor in good health. Some libraries in this study had Jurkat cell RNA spiked in. Sequenced input: naive CD8+ T cells from blood, with Jurkat cell RNA spiked in. As to subset: FACS-sorted CD8+CD4-CCR7+CD45RA+ naive T cells. The CDR3 here is CASSLDFTSGGAVDTQYF. CDR3 bases: TGTGCCAGCAGCTTAGATTTCACTAGCGGGGGGGCCGTAGATACGCAGTATTTT.